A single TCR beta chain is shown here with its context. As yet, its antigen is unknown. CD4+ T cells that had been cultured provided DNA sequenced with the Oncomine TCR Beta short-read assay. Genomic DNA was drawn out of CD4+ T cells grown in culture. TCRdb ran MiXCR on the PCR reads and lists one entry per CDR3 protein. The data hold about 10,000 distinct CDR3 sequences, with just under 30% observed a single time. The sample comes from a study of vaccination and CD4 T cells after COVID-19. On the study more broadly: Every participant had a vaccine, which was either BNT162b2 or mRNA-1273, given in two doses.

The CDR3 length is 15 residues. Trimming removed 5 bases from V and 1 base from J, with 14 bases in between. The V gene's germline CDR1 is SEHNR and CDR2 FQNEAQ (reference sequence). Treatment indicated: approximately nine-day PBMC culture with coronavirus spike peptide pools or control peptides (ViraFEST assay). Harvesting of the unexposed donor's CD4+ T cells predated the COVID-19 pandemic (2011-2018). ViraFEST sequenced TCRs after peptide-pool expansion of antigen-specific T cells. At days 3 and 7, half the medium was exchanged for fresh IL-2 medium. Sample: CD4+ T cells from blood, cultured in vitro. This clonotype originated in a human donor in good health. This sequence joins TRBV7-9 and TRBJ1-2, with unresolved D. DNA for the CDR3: TGTGCCAGCAGCCTAGGCGGGTCTTATAACTATGGCTACACCTTC. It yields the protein CASSLGGSYNYGYTF.